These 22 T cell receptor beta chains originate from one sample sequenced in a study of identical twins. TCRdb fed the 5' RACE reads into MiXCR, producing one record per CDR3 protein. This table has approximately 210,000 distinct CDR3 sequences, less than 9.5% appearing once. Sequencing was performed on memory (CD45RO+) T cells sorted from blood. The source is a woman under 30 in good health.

In nucleotides, the CDR3 is TGTGCCAGCAGCTTAGGGACTAGGAGCACAGATACGCAGTATTTT. It yields the protein CASSLGTRSTDTQYF. This chain joins TRBV7-8 and TRBJ2-3; 7 nucleotides align to TRBD2. The CDR3 contains 15 residues. Unmatched junction bases numbered 1, after V lost 1 base and J lost 0 bases. Germline V CDR1 and CDR2: SGHVS, FQNEAQ.

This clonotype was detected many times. CDR3 sequence (DNA): TGTGCCACCGGCGAAGGGGGGCGCGTTGGCTACACCTTC. Translation gives CATGEGGRVGYTF. V is TRBV7-2 and J is TRBJ1-2; tentative D call: TRBD1 (6 bases). V shed 10 bases and J shed 7 bases, with 19 bases lying between them. This CDR3 region has 13 residues. The germline CDR1 and CDR2 sequences are SGHTA and FQGNSA.

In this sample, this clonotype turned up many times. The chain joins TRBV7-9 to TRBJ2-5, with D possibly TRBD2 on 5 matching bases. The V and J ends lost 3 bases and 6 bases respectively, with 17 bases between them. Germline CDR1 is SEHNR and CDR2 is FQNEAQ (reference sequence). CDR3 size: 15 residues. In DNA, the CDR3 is TGTGCCAGCAGCTTTCACGGGGTTCCCCCACAGACCCAGTACTTC. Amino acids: CASSFHGVPPQTQYF. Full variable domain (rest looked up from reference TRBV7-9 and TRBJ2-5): DTGVSQNPRHKITKRGQNVTFRCDPISEHNRLYWYRQTLGQGPEFLTYFQNEAQLEKSRLLSDRFSAERPKGSFSTLEIQRTEQGDSAMYLCASSFHGVPPQTQYFGPGTRLLVL.

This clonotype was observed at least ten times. The CDR3 nucleotides read TGCGCCAGCAGGGGGGTGGAGAGCGCTGAAGCTTTCTTT. It codes for CASRGVESAEAFF. The chain is built from TRBV10-2 and TRBJ1-1, with D tentatively TRBD1 (5 bases). V was clipped by 6 bases and J by 6 bases, with 14 bases between them. Per germline, CDR1 WSHSY and CDR2 SAAADI. The CDR3 has 13 amino acids.

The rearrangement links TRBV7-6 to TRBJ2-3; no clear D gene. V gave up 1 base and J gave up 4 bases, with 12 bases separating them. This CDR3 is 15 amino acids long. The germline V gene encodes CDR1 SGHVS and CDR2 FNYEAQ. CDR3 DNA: TGTGCCAGCAGCTTAGACGGGCTTGTCGCAGATACGCAGTATTTT. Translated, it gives CASSLDGLVADTQYF.

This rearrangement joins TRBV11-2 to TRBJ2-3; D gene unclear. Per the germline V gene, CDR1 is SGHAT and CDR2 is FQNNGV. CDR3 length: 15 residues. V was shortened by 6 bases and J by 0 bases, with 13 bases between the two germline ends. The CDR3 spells CASSPVGMSTDTQYF. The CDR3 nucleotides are TGTGCCAGCAGTCCTGTAGGGATGAGCACAGATACGCAGTATTTT. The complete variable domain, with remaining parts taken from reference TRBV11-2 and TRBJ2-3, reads EAGVAQSPRYKIIEKRQSVAFWCNPISGHATLYWYQQILGQGPKLLIQFQNNGVVDDSQLPKDRFSAERLKGVDSTLKIQPAKLEDSAVYLCASSPVGMSTDTQYFGPGTRLTVL.

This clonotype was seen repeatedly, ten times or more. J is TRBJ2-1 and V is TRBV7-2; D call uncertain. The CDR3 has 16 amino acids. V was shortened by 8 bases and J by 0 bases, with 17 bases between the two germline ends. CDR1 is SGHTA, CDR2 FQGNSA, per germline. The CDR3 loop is CASSALARISYNEQFF. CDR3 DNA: TGTGCCAGCTCCGCCCTCGCCCGGATCTCCTACAATGAGCAGTTCTTC. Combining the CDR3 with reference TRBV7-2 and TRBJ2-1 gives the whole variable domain GAGVSQSPSNKVTEKGKDVELRCDPISGHTALYWYRQSLGQGLEFLIYFQGNSAPDKSGLPSDRFSAERTGGSVSTLTIQRTQQEDSAVYLCASSALARISYNEQFFGPGTRLTVL.

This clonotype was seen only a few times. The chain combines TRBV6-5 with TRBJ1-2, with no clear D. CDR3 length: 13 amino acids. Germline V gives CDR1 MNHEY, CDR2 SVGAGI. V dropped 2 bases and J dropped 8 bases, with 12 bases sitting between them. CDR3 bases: TGTGCCAGCAGTTACGGCCCTTTAGGAGGCTACACCTTC. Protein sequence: CASSYGPLGGYTF.

CDR3 sequence reads: CASSLVRVREQFF. The DNA for the CDR3 is TGTGCCAGCAGCTTGGTCCGAGTCCGCGAGCAGTTCTTC. V and J are TRBV5-5 and TRBJ2-1; D not certain. Germline V gene data show CDR1 as SGHKS and CDR2 as YYEKEE (reference sequence). This CDR3 has 13 amino acids. The V end was cut by 0 bases, the J end by 10 bases, with 11 bases between.

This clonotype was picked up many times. The CDR3 here is CSGTGQKGYNEQFF. DNA for the CDR3: TGCAGCGGGACAGGTCAAAAGGGTTACAATGAGCAGTTCTTC. The chain has TRBV20-1 and TRBJ2-1, with 8 nucleotides matching TRBD1. Germline values: CDR1 DFQATT, CDR2 SNEGSKA (reference sequence). The length of the CDR3 is 14 residues.

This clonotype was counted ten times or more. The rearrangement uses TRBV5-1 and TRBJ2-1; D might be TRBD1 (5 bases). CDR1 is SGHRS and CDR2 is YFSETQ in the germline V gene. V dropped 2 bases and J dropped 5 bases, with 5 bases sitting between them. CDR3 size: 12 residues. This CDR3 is CASSLGDNEQFF. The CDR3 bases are TGCGCCAGCAGCTTAGGGGACAATGAGCAGTTCTTC.

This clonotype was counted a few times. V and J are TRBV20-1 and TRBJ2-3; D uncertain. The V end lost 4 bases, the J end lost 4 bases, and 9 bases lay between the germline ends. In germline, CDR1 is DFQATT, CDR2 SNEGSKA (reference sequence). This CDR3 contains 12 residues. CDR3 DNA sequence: TGCAGTGCTACTCAACCGGCAGATACGCAGTATTTT. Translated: CSATQPADTQYF.

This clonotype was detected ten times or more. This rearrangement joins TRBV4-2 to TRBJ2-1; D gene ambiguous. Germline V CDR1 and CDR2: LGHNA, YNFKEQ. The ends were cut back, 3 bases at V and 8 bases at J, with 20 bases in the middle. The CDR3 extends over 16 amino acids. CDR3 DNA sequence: TGTGCCAGCAGCCAGCTAACTACGGGCCTTTCTCATGAGCAGTTCTTC. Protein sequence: CASSQLTTGLSHEQFF.

DNA of the CDR3: TGTGCCAGCTCACCACGGTTAAGCGGGAGTCCGTACAATGAGCAGTTCTTC. It specifies CASSPRLSGSPYNEQFF. The chain uses TRBV18 and TRBJ2-1; 8 bases match TRBD2. Germline CDR1 is KGHSH and CDR2 is LQKENI. V shed 1 base, J shed 4 bases, and the junction held 9 bases outside the gene matches. The CDR3 has 17 amino acids. The full variable domain, with the rest looked up from reference TRBV18 and TRBJ2-1, is NAGVMQNPRHLVRRRGQEARLRCSPMKGHSHVYWYRQLPEEGLKFMVYLQKENIIDESGMPKERFSAEFPKEGPSILRIQQVVRGDSAAYFCASSPRLSGSPYNEQFFGPGTRLTVL.

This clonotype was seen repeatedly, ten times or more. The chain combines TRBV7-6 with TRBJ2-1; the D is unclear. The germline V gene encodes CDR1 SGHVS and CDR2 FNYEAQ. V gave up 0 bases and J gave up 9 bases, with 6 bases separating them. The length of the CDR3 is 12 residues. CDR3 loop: CASSLALSEQFF. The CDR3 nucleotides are TGTGCCAGCAGCTTAGCGTTATCTGAGCAGTTCTTC.

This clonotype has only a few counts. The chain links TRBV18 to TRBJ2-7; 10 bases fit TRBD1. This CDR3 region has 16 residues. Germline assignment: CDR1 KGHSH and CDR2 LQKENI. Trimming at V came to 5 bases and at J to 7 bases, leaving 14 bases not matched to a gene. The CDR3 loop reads CASSSSPGQGSKEQYF. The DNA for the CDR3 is TGTGCCAGCTCATCAAGTCCGGGACAGGGGAGTAAGGAGCAGTACTTC.

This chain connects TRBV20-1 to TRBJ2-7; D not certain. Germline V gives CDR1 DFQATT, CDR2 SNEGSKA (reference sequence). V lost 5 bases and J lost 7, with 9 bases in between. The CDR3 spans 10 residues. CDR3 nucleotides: TGCAGTGCTGCCCCTTTGGAGCAGTACTTC. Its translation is CSAAPLEQYF.

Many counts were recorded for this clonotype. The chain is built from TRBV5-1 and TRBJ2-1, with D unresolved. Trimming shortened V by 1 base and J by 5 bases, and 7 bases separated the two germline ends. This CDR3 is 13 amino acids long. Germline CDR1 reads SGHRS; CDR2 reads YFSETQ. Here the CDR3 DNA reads TGCGCCAGCAGCTTGTTAGGGCACAATGAGCAGTTCTTC. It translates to CASSLLGHNEQFF.

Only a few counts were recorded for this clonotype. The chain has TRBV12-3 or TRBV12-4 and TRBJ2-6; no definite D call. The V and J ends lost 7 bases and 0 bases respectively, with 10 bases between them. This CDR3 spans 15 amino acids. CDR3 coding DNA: TGTGCCAGCACTTCAAGGGACTCTGGGGCCAACGTCCTGACTTTC. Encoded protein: CASTSRDSGANVLTF.

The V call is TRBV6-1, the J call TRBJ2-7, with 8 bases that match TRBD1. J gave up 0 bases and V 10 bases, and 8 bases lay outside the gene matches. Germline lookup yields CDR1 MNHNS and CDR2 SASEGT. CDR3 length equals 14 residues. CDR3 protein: CATVRGQDSYEQYF. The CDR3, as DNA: TGTGCCACTGTCCGGGGACAGGACTCCTACGAGCAGTACTTC.

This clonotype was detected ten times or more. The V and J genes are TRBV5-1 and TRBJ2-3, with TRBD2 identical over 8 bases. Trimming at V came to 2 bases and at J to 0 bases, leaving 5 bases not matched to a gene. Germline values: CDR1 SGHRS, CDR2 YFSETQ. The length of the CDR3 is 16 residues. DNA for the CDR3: TGCGCCAGCAGCTTCGGGGAGCGGGGGAGCACAGATACGCAGTATTTT. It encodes CASSFGERGSTDTQYF.

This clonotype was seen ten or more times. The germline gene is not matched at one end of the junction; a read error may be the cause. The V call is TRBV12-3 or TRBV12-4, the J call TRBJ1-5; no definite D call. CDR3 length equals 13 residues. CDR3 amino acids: CASSLAGDQPQHF. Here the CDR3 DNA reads TGTGCCAGCAGCTTAGCGGGAGATCAGCCCCAGCATTTT.